This TCR beta chain was recovered during a study of tumor and adjacent non-tumor tissue in lung cancer. No cell sorting was done before RNA was extracted from the tissue. This CDR3 comprises 12 residues. Trimming stripped 6 bases from V and 2 bases from J, with 7 bases between. In this sample, this clonotype turned up many times. A modified ARM-PCR protocol with three rounds of nested PCR amplified TCRbeta. In TCRdb, the multiplex PCR reads were re-called with MiXCR into one record per CDR3 protein. The sample has about 120,000 distinct CDR3 sequences, roughly 64% seen once. The receptor comes from a man aged 25-40 years with non-small cell lung cancer. The rearrangement joins TRBV12-3 or TRBV12-4 to TRBJ1-1; possible D gene TRBD1, 6 bases. Material: lung tumor tissue. CDR3 amino acids: CASSRGNTEAFF. Here the CDR3 DNA reads TGTGCCAGCAGCAGGGGTAACACTGAAGCTTTCTTT.